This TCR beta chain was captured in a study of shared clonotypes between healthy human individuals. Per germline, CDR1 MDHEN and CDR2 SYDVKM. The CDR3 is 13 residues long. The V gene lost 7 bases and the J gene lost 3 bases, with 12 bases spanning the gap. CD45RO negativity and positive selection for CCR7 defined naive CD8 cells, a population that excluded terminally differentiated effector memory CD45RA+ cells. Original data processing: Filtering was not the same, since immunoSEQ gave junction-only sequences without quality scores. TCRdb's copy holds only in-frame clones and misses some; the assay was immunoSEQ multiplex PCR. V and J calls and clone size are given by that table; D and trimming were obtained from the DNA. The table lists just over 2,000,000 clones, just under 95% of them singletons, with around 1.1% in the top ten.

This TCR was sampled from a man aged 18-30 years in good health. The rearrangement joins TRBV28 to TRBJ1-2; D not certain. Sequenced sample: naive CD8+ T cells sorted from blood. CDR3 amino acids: CASTSFWDYGYTF. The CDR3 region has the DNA TGTGCCAGCACCTCTTTTTGGGACTATGGCTACACCTTC.